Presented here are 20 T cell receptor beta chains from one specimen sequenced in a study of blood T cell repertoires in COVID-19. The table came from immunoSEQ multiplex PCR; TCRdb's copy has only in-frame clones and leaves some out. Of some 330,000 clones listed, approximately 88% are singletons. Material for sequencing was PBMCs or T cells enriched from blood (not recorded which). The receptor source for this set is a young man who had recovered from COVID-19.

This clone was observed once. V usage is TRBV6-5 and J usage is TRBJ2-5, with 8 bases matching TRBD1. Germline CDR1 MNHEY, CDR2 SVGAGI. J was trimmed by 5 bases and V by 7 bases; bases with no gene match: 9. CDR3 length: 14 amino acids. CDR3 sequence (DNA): TGTGCCAGCAAAGACCCAGGGGGCCAGGAGACCCAGTACTTC. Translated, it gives CASKDPGGQETQYF.

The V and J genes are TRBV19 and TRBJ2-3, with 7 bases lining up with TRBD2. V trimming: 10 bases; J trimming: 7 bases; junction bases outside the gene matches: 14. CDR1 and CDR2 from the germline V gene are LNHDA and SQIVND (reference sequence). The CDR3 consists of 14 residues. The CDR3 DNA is TGTGCCACTGTAGCGGGCCGATTCGGGAATACGCAGTATTTT. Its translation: CATVAGRFGNTQYF.

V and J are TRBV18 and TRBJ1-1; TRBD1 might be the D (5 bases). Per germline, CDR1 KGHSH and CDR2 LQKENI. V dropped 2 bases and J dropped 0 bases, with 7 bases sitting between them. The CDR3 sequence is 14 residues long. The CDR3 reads CASSPGAMNTEAFF. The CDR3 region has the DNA TGTGCCAGCTCACCAGGGGCGATGAACACTGAAGCTTTCTTT.

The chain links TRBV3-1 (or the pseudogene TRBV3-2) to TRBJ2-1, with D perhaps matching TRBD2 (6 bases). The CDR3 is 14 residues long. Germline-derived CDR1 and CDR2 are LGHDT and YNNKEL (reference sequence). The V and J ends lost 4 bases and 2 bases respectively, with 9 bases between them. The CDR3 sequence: CASSPRETYNEQFF. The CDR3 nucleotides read TGTGCCAGCAGCCCCCGGGAGACCTACAATGAGCAGTTCTTC.

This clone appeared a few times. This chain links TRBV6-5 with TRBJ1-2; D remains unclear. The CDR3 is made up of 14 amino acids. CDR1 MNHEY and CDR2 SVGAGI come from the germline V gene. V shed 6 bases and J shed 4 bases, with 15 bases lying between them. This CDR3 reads CASSSGSTGYGYTF. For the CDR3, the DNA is TGTGCCAGCAGCTCGGGGTCTACTGGCTATGGCTACACCTTC.

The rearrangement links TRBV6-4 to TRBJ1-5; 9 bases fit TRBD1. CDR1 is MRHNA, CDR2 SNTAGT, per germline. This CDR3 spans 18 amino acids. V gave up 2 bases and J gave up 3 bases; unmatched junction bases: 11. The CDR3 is CASSDASGTGSDNQPQHF. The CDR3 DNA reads TGTGCCAGCAGTGACGCTTCCGGGACAGGGTCTGACAATCAGCCCCAGCATTTT.

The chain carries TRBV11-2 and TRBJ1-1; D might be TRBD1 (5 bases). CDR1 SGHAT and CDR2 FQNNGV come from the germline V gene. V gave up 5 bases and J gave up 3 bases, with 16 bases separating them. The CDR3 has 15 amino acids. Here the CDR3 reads CASSRTVAGDTEAFF. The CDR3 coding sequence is TGTGCCAGCAGCCGAACGGTAGCGGGGGACACTGAAGCTTTCTTT.

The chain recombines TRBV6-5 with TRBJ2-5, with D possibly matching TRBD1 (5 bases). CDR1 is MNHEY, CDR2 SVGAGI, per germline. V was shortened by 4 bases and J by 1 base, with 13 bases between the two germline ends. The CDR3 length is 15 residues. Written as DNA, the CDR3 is TGTGCCAGCAGTTCTCTAGTAGGGGTCCAAGAGACCCAGTACTTC. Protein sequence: CASSSLVGVQETQYF.

The CDR3 region has the DNA TGTGCCAGCAGTTTCTACAGGGTGAGGAACACTGAAGCTTTCTTT. Translated, it gives CASSFYRVRNTEAFF. This sequence joins TRBV28 and TRBJ1-1; D is perhaps TRBD1 (6 bases). CDR1 is MDHEN, CDR2 SYDVKM, per germline. The V gene lost 3 bases and the J gene lost 1 base, with 12 bases spanning the gap. This CDR3 spans 15 amino acids.

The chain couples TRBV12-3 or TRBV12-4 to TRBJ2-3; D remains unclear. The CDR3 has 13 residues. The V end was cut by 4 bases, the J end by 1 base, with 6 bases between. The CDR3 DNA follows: TGTGCCAGCAGTTGGCAGGGCACAGATACGCAGTATTTT. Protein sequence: CASSWQGTDTQYF.

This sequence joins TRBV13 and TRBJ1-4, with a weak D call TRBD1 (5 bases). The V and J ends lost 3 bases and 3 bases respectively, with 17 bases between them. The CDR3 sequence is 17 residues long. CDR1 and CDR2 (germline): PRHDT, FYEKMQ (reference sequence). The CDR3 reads CASSFSPQGTSNEKLFF. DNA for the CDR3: TGTGCCAGCAGCTTCTCCCCTCAGGGTACGTCTAATGAAAAACTGTTTTTT.

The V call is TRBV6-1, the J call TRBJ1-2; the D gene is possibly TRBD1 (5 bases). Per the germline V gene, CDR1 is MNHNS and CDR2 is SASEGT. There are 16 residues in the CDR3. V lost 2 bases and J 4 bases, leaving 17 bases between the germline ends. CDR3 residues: CASSEMGPARSYGYTF. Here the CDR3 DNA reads TGTGCCAGCAGTGAAATGGGGCCAGCCCGTAGCTATGGCTACACCTTC.

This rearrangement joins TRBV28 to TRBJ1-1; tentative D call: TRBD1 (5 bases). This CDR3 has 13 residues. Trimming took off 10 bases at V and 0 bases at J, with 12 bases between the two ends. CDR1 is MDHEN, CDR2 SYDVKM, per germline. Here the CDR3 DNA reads TGTGCCACATTTCAGGGATTGAACACTGAAGCTTTCTTT. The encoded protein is CATFQGLNTEAFF.

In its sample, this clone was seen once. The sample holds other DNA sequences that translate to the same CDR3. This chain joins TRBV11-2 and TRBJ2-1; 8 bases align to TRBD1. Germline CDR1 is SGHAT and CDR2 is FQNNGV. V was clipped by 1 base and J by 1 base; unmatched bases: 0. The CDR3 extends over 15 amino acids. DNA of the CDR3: TGTGCCAGCAGCTTAGGGACAGGGTCCTACAATGAGCAGTTCTTC. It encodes CASSLGTGSYNEQFF. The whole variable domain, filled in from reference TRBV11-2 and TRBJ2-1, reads EAGVAQSPRYKIIEKRQSVAFWCNPISGHATLYWYQQILGQGPKLLIQFQNNGVVDDSQLPKDRFSAERLKGVDSTLKIQPAKLEDSAVYLCASSLGTGSYNEQFFGPGTRLTVL.

CDR3 amino acids: CASSWGQGAAGANVLTF. The CDR3 bases are TGTGCCAGCAGCTGGGGTCAGGGGGCAGCTGGGGCCAACGTCCTGACTTTC. The chain uses TRBV11-2 and TRBJ2-6; 8 nucleotides match TRBD1. V lost 4 bases, J lost 2 bases, and 7 bases stayed unmatched. Germline V gene data show CDR1 as SGHAT and CDR2 as FQNNGV. The CDR3 consists of 17 residues.

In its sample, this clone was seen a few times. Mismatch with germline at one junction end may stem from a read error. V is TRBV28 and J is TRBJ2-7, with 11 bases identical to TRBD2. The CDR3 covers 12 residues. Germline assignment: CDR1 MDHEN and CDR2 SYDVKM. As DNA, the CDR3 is TGTGCCAGCAGTTTATCCGGACTAGCGGGTACTTTC. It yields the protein CASSLSGLAGTF.

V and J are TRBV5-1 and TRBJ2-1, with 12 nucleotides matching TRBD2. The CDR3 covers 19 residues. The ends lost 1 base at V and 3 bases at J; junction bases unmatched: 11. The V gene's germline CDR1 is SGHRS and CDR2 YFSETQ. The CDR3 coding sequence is TGCGCCAGCAGCTTGAAGCGACTAGCGGGGGCCGGCGGCTACAATGAGCAGTTCTTC. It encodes CASSLKRLAGAGGYNEQFF.

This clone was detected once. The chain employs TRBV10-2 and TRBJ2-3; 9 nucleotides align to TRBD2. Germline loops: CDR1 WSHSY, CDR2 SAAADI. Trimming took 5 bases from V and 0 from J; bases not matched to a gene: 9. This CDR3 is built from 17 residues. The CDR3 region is CASSSGGRVSSTDTQYF. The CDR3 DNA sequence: TGCGCCAGCAGTAGCGGGGGGCGAGTTTCTAGCACAGATACGCAGTATTTT.

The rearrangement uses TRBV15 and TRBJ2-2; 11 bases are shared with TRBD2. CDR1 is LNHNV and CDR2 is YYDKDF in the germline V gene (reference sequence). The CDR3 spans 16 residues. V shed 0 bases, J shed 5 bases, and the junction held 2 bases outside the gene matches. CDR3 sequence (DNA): TGTGCCACCAGCAGAGATCGACTAGCGGGGACCGGGGAGCTGTTTTTT. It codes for CATSRDRLAGTGELFF.

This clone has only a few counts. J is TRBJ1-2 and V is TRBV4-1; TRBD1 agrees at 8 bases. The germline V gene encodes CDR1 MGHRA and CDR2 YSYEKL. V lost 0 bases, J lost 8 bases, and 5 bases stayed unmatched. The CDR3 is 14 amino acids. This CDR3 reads CASSQDRGREGYTF. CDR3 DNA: TGCGCCAGCAGCCAAGACAGGGGGCGCGAAGGCTACACCTTC.